The 23 T cell receptor beta chains below were found in one sample sequenced in a study of T-cell memory formation after mild COVID-19. TCRdb re-called the 5' RACE reads through MiXCR, storing one row per CDR3 protein. The repertoire has fewer than 550,000 distinct CDR3 sequences, approximately 20% of them found once; the top ten carry roughly 8%. The sequencing sample was made of PBMCs or a T cell subset sorted from them (not recorded which). The receptors originated from an adult woman who had mild COVID-19 (a few samples of this study predate the infection). Cell type and time point are not known.

This clonotype was observed a few times. The J gene is TRBJ1-1, the V gene TRBV6-1; the D gene is possibly TRBD1 (5 bases). The germline CDR1 and CDR2 sequences are MNHNS and SASEGT. CDR3 size: 13 residues. The germline V and J ends were trimmed by 10 bases and 4 bases, with 16 bases remaining between them. The CDR3 here is CATEYRPLTEAFF. CDR3 coding DNA: TGTGCCACCGAGTACAGGCCTCTCACTGAAGCTTTCTTT.

Only a few counts were recorded for this clonotype. CDR3 coding DNA: TGTGCCAGCAGCTTATACTTTAACGCGGGCACAGATACGCAGTATTTT. Its protein is CASSLYFNAGTDTQYF. The chain links TRBV7-8 to TRBJ2-3; the D is unclear. The CDR3 is 16 residues long. Trimming left V 2 bases short and J 1 base short, with 13 bases between. Germline CDR1 reads SGHVS; CDR2 reads FQNEAQ.

This clonotype was counted ten times or more. The chain is built from TRBV12-3 or TRBV12-4 and TRBJ2-1, with TRBD2 matching over 9 bases. The V gene end was trimmed by 1 base and the J gene end by 7 bases; junction bases not matched to a gene: 5. The CDR3 spans 15 residues. The chain's CDR3 is CASSLGGTSRNEQFF. CDR3 bases: TGTGCCAGCAGTTTAGGAGGGACTAGCCGTAATGAGCAGTTCTTC.

The V and J genes are TRBV29-1 and TRBJ1-4; D not resolved. The V end was cut by 3 bases, the J end by 4 bases, with 9 bases between. CDR1 is SQVTM and CDR2 is ANQGSEA in the germline V gene. The CDR3 loop spans 13 amino acids. CDR3 bases: TGCAGCGTTGATTTTCAGGATAATGAAAAACTGTTTTTT. It is translated as CSVDFQDNEKLFF.

This chain links TRBV12-5 with TRBJ2-7; TRBD1 might be the D (6 bases). Germline V gene lookup returns CDR1 LGHNT and CDR2 FRNRAP. V was shortened by 0 bases and J by 2 bases, with 11 bases between the two germline ends. The CDR3 contains 15 residues. The CDR3 is CASGLVPAGAYEQYF. CDR3 sequence (DNA): TGTGCTAGTGGTTTGGTACCCGCAGGGGCCTACGAGCAGTACTTC.

This clonotype appeared a few times. The rearrangement joins TRBV7-6 to TRBJ1-2; TRBD1 is a possible D gene (5 bases). The CDR3 is 17 residues long. Germline V lookup: CDR1 SGHVS, CDR2 FNYEAQ. V was cut by 1 base and J by 8 bases, with 23 bases left in between. The CDR3 region has the DNA TGTGCCAGCAGCTTAGGGGGGAGCTGGTCTCCCTCAGGAGGCTACACCTTC. Residues: CASSLGGSWSPSGGYTF.

This clonotype was seen more than once but under ten times. The V and J genes are TRBV3-1 and TRBJ2-3; D ambiguous. The V gene's germline CDR1 is LGHDT and CDR2 YNNKEL (reference sequence). The CDR3 is 14 residues long. V gave up 1 base and J gave up 2 bases, with 7 bases separating them. The CDR3 loop is CASSQGAPTDTQYF. The CDR3 nucleotides read TGTGCCAGCAGCCAAGGGGCTCCCACAGATACGCAGTATTTT.

The chain recombines TRBV12-3 or TRBV12-4 with TRBJ1-4, with D tentatively TRBD1 (5 bases). V was pared by 1 base and J by 5 bases, with 14 bases between. This CDR3 is 16 amino acids long. The CDR3 coding sequence is TGTGCCAGCAGTTTAGGAGTAGGCAGGGTGAATGAAAAACTGTTTTTT. Translated, it gives CASSLGVGRVNEKLFF.

This clonotype was detected only a few times. V usage is TRBV6-5 and J usage is TRBJ2-3; D is possibly TRBD2 (6 bases). V gave up 3 bases and J gave up 6 bases, with 13 bases separating them. Germline assignment: CDR1 MNHEY and CDR2 SVGAGI. This CDR3 has 14 amino acids. The CDR3 sequence: CASSYSGRRDTQYF. The CDR3 coding sequence is TGTGCCAGCAGTTATAGCGGAAGGCGGGATACGCAGTATTTT.

V is TRBV6-1 and J is TRBJ2-1; D gene uncertain. The germline gives CDR1 MNHNS, CDR2 SASEGT. With 4 bases removed from V and 9 bases from J, the gap between germline ends came to 16 bases. CDR3 length: 14 residues. The CDR3 coding sequence is TGTGCCAGCAGTGCCGGGCCACCCACGGGTGAGCAGTTCTTC. Translated, it gives CASSAGPPTGEQFF.

The chain recombines TRBV3-1 with TRBJ2-7; D possibly matches TRBD1 or TRBD2 (5 bases each). Germline loops: CDR1 LGHDT, CDR2 YNNKEL (reference sequence). This CDR3 has 16 residues. V was pared by 0 bases and J by 4 bases, with 16 bases between. The CDR3 nucleotides are TGTGCCAGCAGCCAAGAAGGGAGAGGGGTGCGGTACGAGCAGTACTTC. Its translation is CASSQEGRGVRYEQYF.

This clonotype was seen ten or more times. V and J are TRBV7-8 and TRBJ2-1; 9 nucleotides align to TRBD2. This CDR3 is 16 amino acids long. From germline, CDR1 is SGHVS and CDR2 FQNEAQ. The trim removed 1 base at V and 1 base at J, leaving 2 bases unmatched. The CDR3 DNA is TGTGCCAGCAGCTTAGTGGCGGGGGGGTCCTACAATGAGCAGTTCTTC. It specifies CASSLVAGGSYNEQFF.

In this sample, this clonotype turned up a few times. The chain recombines TRBV24-1 with TRBJ1-4, with unresolved D. Germline lookup yields CDR1 KGHDR and CDR2 SFDVKD. The CDR3 contains 16 residues. V dropped 0 bases and J dropped 0 bases, with 7 bases sitting between them. The CDR3 is CATSDLQSSTNEKLFF. CDR3 bases: TGTGCCACCAGTGATTTGCAAAGTTCAACTAATGAAAAACTGTTTTTT.

This chain connects TRBV2 to TRBJ2-7; TRBD1 matches at 8 bases. Germline CDR1 and CDR2: SNHLY and FYNNEI. Unmatched junction bases numbered 12, after V lost 5 bases and J lost 3 bases. This CDR3 is built from 16 residues. In nucleotides, the CDR3 is TGTGCCAGCAGTCGTATTCGAGGGACAGGACACTACGAGCAGTACTTC. It encodes CASSRIRGTGHYEQYF.

This clonotype turned up a few times. This chain uses TRBV12-3 or TRBV12-4 with TRBJ2-5; D gene uncertain. This CDR3 has 16 residues. Trimming took off 7 bases at V and 0 bases at J, with 18 bases between the two ends. CDR3 coding DNA: TGTGCCAGCAATCCCCGGGCCTCCGGGCACCAAGAGACCCAGTACTTC. This encodes CASNPRASGHQETQYF.

V is TRBV20-1 and J is TRBJ2-3; D gene unclear. Trimming stripped 4 bases from V and 1 base from J, with 12 bases between. The CDR3 contains 14 residues. The germline V gene encodes CDR1 DFQATT and CDR2 SNEGSKA (reference sequence). In DNA, the CDR3 is TGCAGTGCTATGGGTGGCGCACGCACAGATACGCAGTATTTT. As protein: CSAMGGARTDTQYF.

This clonotype was recorded at least ten times. This chain's CDR3 is CASSRGGDYNEQFF. The CDR3 DNA reads as TGTGCCAGTAGCCGAGGAGGGGACTACAATGAGCAGTTCTTC. V gene TRBV19 combines with J gene TRBJ2-1; maybe TRBD2 (6 bases). The length of the CDR3 is 14 residues. The ends were cut back, 6 bases at V and 3 bases at J, with 12 bases in the middle. Germline CDR1 and CDR2: LNHDA and SQIVND (reference sequence).

This clonotype occurred a few times. The CDR3 bases are TGTGCCAGCAGTGGGAGCGGGGATGAGCAGTTCTTC. Its protein is CASSGSGDEQFF. The V gene is TRBV12-3 or TRBV12-4, the J gene TRBJ2-1, with 7 positions matching TRBD2. The CDR3 sequence is 12 residues long. J gave up 8 bases and V 5 bases, and 3 bases lay outside the gene matches.

The rearrangement joins TRBV9 to TRBJ2-3; 8 positions agree with TRBD1. J was trimmed by 2 bases and V by 3 bases; bases with no gene match: 5. There are 15 residues in the CDR3. Germline CDR1 and CDR2: SGDLS and YYNGEE. Written as DNA, the CDR3 is TGTGCCAGCAGCGCCTCACAGGGGGTCACAGATACGCAGTATTTT. Protein: CASSASQGVTDTQYF.

In nucleotides, the CDR3 is TGTGCCAGCAGTTTACTACTCCACTACGAGCAGTACTTC. Protein: CASSLLLHYEQYF. The chain is built from TRBV12-3 or TRBV12-4 and TRBJ2-7; no clear D. There are 13 residues in the CDR3. The germline V and J ends were trimmed by 2 bases and 3 bases, with 8 bases remaining between them.

This clonotype showed up just a few times. The chain has TRBV11-3 and TRBJ1-4, with 11 bases fitting TRBD1. This CDR3 has 14 residues. After removal of 4 bases from V and 8 bases from J, the junction contained 3 bases not matched to a gene. Germline CDR1 SGHNT, CDR2 YENEEA. The CDR3 is CASSSDRGQEKLFF. Written as DNA, the CDR3 is TGTGCCAGCAGCTCGGACAGGGGGCAGGAAAAACTGTTTTTT.

Ten or more counts support this clonotype. The rearrangement joins TRBV7-2 to TRBJ2-3, with a possible D match to TRBD1 (6 bases). Germline V gene data show CDR1 as SGHTA and CDR2 as FQGNSA. V was pared by 5 bases and J by 4 bases, with 22 bases between. The CDR3 spans 17 residues. The CDR3 is CASSVRRGGGAADTQYF. CDR3 sequence (DNA): TGTGCCAGCAGCGTCCGACGAGGGGGTGGAGCGGCAGATACGCAGTATTTT.

V is TRBV4-1 and J is TRBJ1-4; no clear D. The CDR3 totals 13 residues. The V end was cut by 9 bases, the J end by 4 bases, with 12 bases between. CDR1 and CDR2 from the germline V gene are MGHRA and YSYEKL. The chain's CDR3 is CASRPGYNEKLFF. CDR3 DNA sequence: TGCGCCAGTCGGCCGGGATATAATGAAAAACTGTTTTTT.